This section outlines one T cell receptor beta chain sequence together with its context. The antigen is undetermined. These data are taken from a study of identical twins. Study outcomes and limitations: Modelling approaches yielded underestimates of out-of-frame TCR alpha sharing between monozygotic twins.

A universal primer binding site was introduced by template switching. The final cDNA contained unique molecular identifiers. TCRdb recomputed calls from the 5' RACE reads with MiXCR, one row per CDR3 protein. This repertoire shows 420,000 or so distinct CDR3 sequences, approximately 18% found once; its top ten account for more than 10%. Losses at the gene ends were 0 bases for V and 5 bases for J; bases not matched to a gene: 8. The CDR3 sequence is 16 residues long. Germline lookup yields CDR1 GTSNPN and CDR2 SVGIG (reference sequence). The receptor was isolated from a man in his fifties in good health. Input material: naive T cells sorted from blood. The gene calls are TRBV30 and TRBJ2-7; 12 nucleotides agree with TRBD2. The CDR3 nucleotides are TGTGCCTGGAGTGTACTAGCTAGCGGGGGGGCCCACGAGCAGTACTTC. Its translation: CAWSVLASGGAHEQYF.